These 22 T cell receptor beta chains were all obtained from the same sample, sequenced in a study of T cells after posttransplantation cyclophosphamide. Measured with immunoSEQ multiplex PCR; TCRdb has only the in-frame clones, and not every one. This sample carries about 37,000 clones, none of them present only once. Sequenced material: PBMCs. The receptors derive from a man aged 25 to 40 in good health and a related stem cell transplant donor.

This clone was seen many times. J is TRBJ2-2 and V is TRBV7-3; 8 nucleotides match TRBD2. V lost 5 bases to trimming and J lost 2 bases; unmatched junction nucleotides: 7. Germline CDR1 reads SGHTA; CDR2 reads FQGTGA. The CDR3 has 16 residues. The CDR3 reads CASSPGRGVNTGELFF. For the CDR3, the DNA is TGTGCCAGCAGCCCCGGGCGGGGGGTTAACACCGGGGAGCTGTTTTTT.

This clone was observed many times. The J gene is TRBJ1-6, the V gene TRBV11-2; D is ambiguous. V was clipped by 2 bases and J by 8 bases, with 4 bases between them. Germline loops: CDR1 SGHAT, CDR2 FQNNGV. This CDR3 comprises 12 residues. The CDR3 is CASSLLYSPLHF. The CDR3 bases are TGTGCCAGCAGCTTACTGTATTCACCCCTCCACTTT.

This clone was seen many times. At one boundary the junction diverges from the germline segment, which might be a read error. The gene calls are TRBV10-3 and TRBJ2-1; 7 nucleotides agree with TRBD2. The length of the CDR3 is 13 residues. Per the germline V gene, CDR1 is ENHRY and CDR2 is SYGVKD. CDR3 DNA sequence: TGTGCCATCAGTGAGGAGACTAGCAATGAGCAGCTCTTC. Its protein is CAISEETSNEQLF.

By proportion, this clone is large. The rearrangement links TRBV9 to TRBJ2-2, with TRBD1 matching over 12 bases. V lost 4 bases, J lost 0 bases, and 10 bases stayed unmatched. Germline V gene data show CDR1 as SGDLS and CDR2 as YYNGEE. The CDR3 consists of 19 residues. The CDR3 spells CASSPVPGQGAPNTGELFF. CDR3 in DNA: TGTGCCAGCAGCCCCGTTCCGGGACAGGGGGCCCCGAACACCGGGGAGCTGTTTTTT.

This clone was seen a handful of times. This sequence joins TRBV12-5 and TRBJ1-5, with D possibly matching TRBD1 (5 bases). Trimming left V 5 bases short and J 5 bases short, with 19 bases between. CDR1 and CDR2 from the germline V gene are LGHNT and FRNRAP. The CDR3 sequence is 16 residues long. CDR3 coding DNA: TGTGCTAGTGGTCTGGGGCGGGGCACCGATTATCAGCCCCAGCATTTT. Encoded protein: CASGLGRGTDYQPQHF.

This clone was seen a handful of times. The CDR3 sequence is CASSVGGASGTDTQYF. In DNA form, the CDR3 reads TGTGCCAGCAGCGTGGGGGGAGCTAGCGGCACAGATACGCAGTATTTT. The rearrangement uses TRBV9 and TRBJ2-3; weak D call: TRBD2 (6 bases). The CDR3 sequence is 16 residues long. CDR1 SGDLS and CDR2 YYNGEE come from the germline V gene. V gave up 2 bases and J gave up 1 base, with 14 bases separating them.

This clone came up many times. The V and J genes are TRBV7-9 and TRBJ2-7; 9 positions agree with TRBD1. CDR3 size: 15 residues. The V and J ends lost 5 bases and 4 bases, in that order; junction bases with no gene match: 9. Germline V CDR1 and CDR2: SEHNR, FQNEAQ (reference sequence). CDR3 region: CASSLPGQGQYEQYF. CDR3 bases: TGTGCCAGCAGCCTCCCGGGACAGGGACAATACGAGCAGTACTTC. Looking up the rest from reference TRBV7-9 and TRBJ2-7 gives the full variable domain: DTGVSQNPRHKITKRGQNVTFRCDPISEHNRLYWYRQTLGQGPEFLTYFQNEAQLEKSRLLSDRFSAERPKGSFSTLEIQRTEQGDSAMYLCASSLPGQGQYEQYFGPGTRLTVT.

Only a few counts were recorded for this clone. V gene TRBV27 combines with J gene TRBJ2-3; D possibly matches TRBD1 or TRBD2 (6 bases each). CDR1 is MNHEY and CDR2 is SMNVEV in the germline V gene (reference sequence). The CDR3 runs to 14 residues. Deletions cut 4 bases from V and 6 bases from J, with 14 bases between. The CDR3 coding sequence is TGTGCCAGCAGTTCCAACGGAGGGGGTGATACGCAGTATTTT. It encodes CASSSNGGGDTQYF.

V and J are TRBV12-3 or TRBV12-4 and TRBJ2-7; a possible D gene is TRBD2 (6 bases). The CDR3 covers 14 residues. Trimming took 2 bases from V and 4 from J, leaving 12 bases between them. CDR3 coding DNA: TGTGCCAGCAGTTTACTTCGGGGGATATACGAGCAGTACTTC. Encoded protein: CASSLLRGIYEQYF.

In this sample, this clone turned up a few times. The chain joins TRBV12-3 or TRBV12-4 to TRBJ2-3; D possibly corresponds to TRBD1 (5 bases). CDR3 length equals 15 residues. Trimming pared 3 bases from V and 4 bases from J, leaving 14 bases between. The CDR3, as DNA: TGTGCCAGCAGTTTTCAGGGTTTGGCGGCAGATACGCAGTATTTT. Its protein is CASSFQGLAADTQYF.

In this sample, this clone turned up many times. The chain combines TRBV7-2 with TRBJ1-2; D not certain. CDR3 length: 12 amino acids. Trimming removed 5 bases from V and 6 bases from J, with 10 bases in between. The germline V gene has CDR1 SGHTA and CDR2 FQGNSA. This chain's CDR3 is CASSHPNDGYTF. The CDR3 coding sequence is TGTGCCAGCAGCCATCCAAATGATGGCTACACCTTC. Variable domain in full (rest from reference TRBV7-2 and TRBJ1-2): GAGVSQSPSNKVTEKGKDVELRCDPISGHTALYWYRQSLGQGLEFLIYFQGNSAPDKSGLPSDRFSAERTGGSVSTLTIQRTQQEDSAVYLCASSHPNDGYTFGSGTRLTVV.

In its sample, this clone was seen many times. This chain links TRBV2 with TRBJ1-1; the D is unclear. Looked up from germline, CDR1 is SNHLY and CDR2 is FYNNEI. The CDR3 extends over 12 amino acids. V shed 0 bases and J shed 8 bases, with 7 bases lying between them. The CDR3 reads CASSEAQTEAFF. CDR3 DNA sequence: TGTGCCAGCAGTGAAGCCCAGACAGAAGCTTTCTTT.

This clone showed up many times. This chain links TRBV2 with TRBJ2-7; TRBD2 matches 11 bases. The CDR3 totals 21 residues. With V trimmed by 0 bases and J by 7 bases, 23 bases remained unmatched. Per germline, CDR1 SNHLY and CDR2 FYNNEI. The CDR3 sequence: CASSEALRASGGTIKRGEQYF. The CDR3 DNA sequence: TGTGCCAGCAGTGAAGCGCTTCGGGCTAGCGGGGGGACGATAAAGCGTGGGGAGCAGTACTTC.

This clone was counted between two and nine times. V gene TRBV7-2 combines with J gene TRBJ2-7; 12 positions agree with TRBD2. Trimming removed 2 bases from V and 3 bases from J; junction bases left unmatched: 11. Germline assignment: CDR1 SGHTA and CDR2 FQGNSA. The CDR3 is 18 amino acids. DNA of the CDR3: TGTGCCAGCAGCTTACGGGCTAGCGGGGGGGCTAAAGTCTACGAGCAGTACTTC. Amino acids: CASSLRASGGAKVYEQYF.

This clone was seen repeatedly, ten times or more. The chain combines TRBV24-1 with TRBJ2-3; D gene uncertain. The CDR3 length is 13 residues. Germline CDR1 is KGHDR and CDR2 is SFDVKD. V gave up 7 bases and J gave up 2 bases, with 9 bases separating them. The CDR3 sequence is CATRSPVTDTQYF. DNA for the CDR3: TGTGCCACCAGAAGTCCGGTCACAGATACGCAGTATTTT.

This clone has a count of ten or more. The chain uses TRBV7-9 and TRBJ2-3, with 14 bases matching TRBD2. Germline V gene lookup returns CDR1 SEHNR and CDR2 FQNEAQ (reference sequence). V lost 4 bases to trimming and J lost 2 bases; unmatched junction nucleotides: 5. This CDR3 region has 17 residues. CDR3 in amino acids: CASSSRTSGGTTDTQYF. CDR3 DNA: TGTGCCAGCAGCTCAAGGACTAGCGGGGGGACCACAGATACGCAGTATTTT.

Ten or more counts support this clone. The chain employs TRBV12-3 or TRBV12-4 and TRBJ1-4, with D possibly TRBD1 on 6 matching bases. The length of the CDR3 is 15 residues. Between the trimmed V and J ends, which lost 5 bases and 11 bases, there was a span of 21 bases. DNA for the CDR3: TGTGCCAGCAGTCTTGGACAGCCATCGGGGTGGAAACTGTTTTTT. Translation: CASSLGQPSGWKLFF.

The sample holds many counts of this clone. This chain links TRBV5-4 with TRBJ2-7, with D unclear. The V and J ends lost 2 bases and 3 bases respectively, with 12 bases between them. This CDR3 has 14 residues. CDR1 and CDR2 (germline): SGHNT, YYREEE (reference sequence). CDR3 in amino acids: CASSFIGDIYEQYF. The CDR3 DNA sequence: TGTGCCAGCAGCTTTATCGGCGACATCTACGAGCAGTACTTC.

The V and J genes are TRBV6-2 or TRBV6-3 and TRBJ1-5, with D unclear. The CDR3 is 14 amino acids. Germline CDR1 MNHEY, CDR2 SVGEGT. The V gene lost 5 bases and the J gene lost 3 bases, with 11 bases spanning the gap. CDR3 DNA sequence: TGTGCCAGCAGTCAACCAAAGCCCAATCAGCCCCAGCATTTT. It codes for CASSQPKPNQPQHF.

This clone was seen many times. The V and J genes are TRBV10-3 and TRBJ2-1; D ambiguous. The CDR3 length is 13 residues. Germline V lookup: CDR1 ENHRY, CDR2 SYGVKD. With 2 bases removed from V and 5 bases from J, the gap between germline ends came to 7 bases. The CDR3 region is CAISETVDNEQFF. CDR3 DNA sequence: TGTGCCATCAGTGAGACAGTGGACAATGAGCAGTTCTTC.

This sequence joins TRBV7-2 and TRBJ1-2; TRBD1 aligns across 7 bases. The CDR3 is 14 residues long. Trimming at V came to 2 bases and at J to 0 bases, leaving 0 bases not matched to a gene. Looked up from germline, CDR1 is SGHTA and CDR2 is FQGNSA. CDR3 region: CASSLTGANYGYTF. The CDR3 nucleotides read TGTGCCAGCAGCTTAACAGGGGCTAACTATGGCTACACCTTC.

This sequence joins TRBV11-2 and TRBJ1-2, with D unclear. The CDR3 loop spans 14 amino acids. Germline assignment: CDR1 SGHAT and CDR2 FQNNGV. Trimming removed 5 bases at V and 3 bases at J, with 13 bases between. CDR3 DNA sequence: TGTGCCAGCAGCCAATTAGCGGTGGACTATGGCTACACCTTC. Its protein is CASSQLAVDYGYTF. Using reference TRBV11-2 and TRBJ1-2 for the parts outside the CDR3, the full variable domain is EAGVAQSPRYKIIEKRQSVAFWCNPISGHATLYWYQQILGQGPKLLIQFQNNGVVDDSQLPKDRFSAERLKGVDSTLKIQPAKLEDSAVYLCASSQLAVDYGYTFGSGTRLTVV.